The rows below give T cell receptor beta chains drawn from one sample of a study of blood T cell repertoires in COVID-19. Sequencing used immunoSEQ multiplex PCR; TCRdb keeps in-frame clones, though not all of them. The table shows roughly 40,000 clones, with approximately 92% occurring only once. Material: peripheral blood. The source is a man aged 45-65 years with COVID-19, enrolled during active disease. Both conserved end residues are part of each CDR3. A D gene is named only where the DNA matches it firmly. Where a row states a size, it is once, few, many or the class of an expanded clone; other rows omit it.

d_call	v_call	clone_size	j_call	cdr3_nt	cdr3_aa
TRBD2	TRBV2	NA	TRBJ2-2	TGTGCCAGCAGAAGGACTAGCGGCACGAACACCGGGGAGCTGTTTTTT	CASRRTSGTNTGELFF
TRBD1	TRBV19	NA	TRBJ1-5	TGTGCCAGTAGTCCTCAGGACAGGGGCGGCAATCAGCCCCAGCATTTT	CASSPQDRGGNQPQHF
NA	TRBV19	NA	TRBJ1-5	TGTGCCAGTAGTATCCACACCCTTAGCAATCAGCCCCAGCATTTT	CASSIHTLSNQPQHF
NA	TRBV24-1	NA	TRBJ2-2	TGTGCCACCAGTGATTACAGGGCGGCCGGGGAGCTGTTTTTT	CATSDYRAAGELFF
TRBD1	TRBV4-2	NA	TRBJ1-1	TGTGCCAGCAACATTCCGGGACAGGGGGGAGTAAACACTGAAGCTTTCTTT	CASNIPGQGGVNTEAFF
NA	TRBV21-1	NA	TRBJ1-2	TGTGCCAGCAGCAATTACCGGGACACGGAAAGATCGTATGGCTACACCTTC	CASSNYRDTERSYGYTF
NA	TRBV18	NA	TRBJ1-5	TGTGCCAGCTCACCACTCCAGGACTCCAATCAGCCCCAGCATTTT	CASSPLQDSNQPQHF
TRBD2	TRBV7-8	NA	TRBJ2-5	TGTGCCAGCAGCTTACGGGGTTGGACGGGACTAGCGGTTCAAGAGACCCAGTACTTC	CASSLRGWTGLAVQETQYF
NA	TRBV5-4	NA	TRBJ1-1	TGTGCCAGCAGCGCGGACAGGAACACTGAAGCTTTCTTT	CASSADRNTEAFF
NA	TRBV4-1	once	TRBJ1-5	TGCGCCAGCAGCCAAGTGTTCCCTAGTAACAATCAGCCCCAGCATTTT	CASSQVFPSNNQPQHF
NA	TRBV30	NA	TRBJ2-3	TGTGCCTGGAGTGCCCGCCGGACAGATACGCAGTATTTT	CAWSARRTDTQYF
TRBD2	TRBV19	NA	TRBJ2-7	TGTGCCAGTAGTCTAGCGGGAGGGGGATACGAGCAGTACTTC	CASSLAGGGYEQYF
NA	TRBV10-3	NA	TRBJ1-1	TGTGCCATCAGAAGCAGGGAGGGCCACACTGAAGCTTTCTTT	CAIRSREGHTEAFF
TRBD2	TRBV5-1	once	TRBJ2-1	TGCGCCAGCAGTTCGACTAGCGGGAGTCGCAATGAGCAGTTCTTC	CASSSTSGSRNEQFF